This TCR beta chain is from a study of blood T cell repertoires in COVID-19. Only in-frame clones appear in the TCRdb table, and some are missing; sequencing was by immunoSEQ multiplex PCR. The sample has around 310,000 clones; nearly 90% are singletons. Cohorts were determined from participant-reported clinical history. This CDR3 spans 15 amino acids. The ends were cut back, 2 bases at V and 1 base at J, with 11 bases in the middle. CDR1 MRHNA and CDR2 SNTAGT come from the germline V gene. This chain connects TRBV6-4 to TRBJ1-2; D possibly corresponds to TRBD1 (5 bases). This sequence originates from a young woman who had recovered from COVID-19. The source material was PBMCs or T cells enriched from blood (not recorded which). The CDR3 nucleotides are TGTGCCAGCAGTGACGGAGGGGCGGGTAACTATGGCTACACCTTC. Protein: CASSDGGAGNYGYTF.